Included here is one TCR beta chain sequence, with context. The antigen is undetermined. Looked up from germline, CDR1 is SQVTM and CDR2 is ANQGSEA. The CDR3 runs 18 residues. The V end was cut by 5 bases, the J end by 5 bases, with 30 bases between. TCR beta cDNA libraries had unique molecular identifiers. T cells, about 0.95 to 10 million of them, yielded 500,000 or so cDNA molecules. TCRdb re-analysed the PCR reads in MiXCR, keeping a single row per CDR3 protein. The profile covers 820,000 or so distinct CDR3 sequences, with 53% appearing a single time and approximately 4.5% taken by the ten largest. The data were taken from a study of post-analysis software for immune sequencing data. For the study at large: Disease courses included relapsing-remitting, secondary progressive and progressive-relapsing multiple sclerosis. Study findings and constraints: The authors found that F measure strongly co-clustered same-batch samples. There were roughly 5 TRBV segments more frequent in patients than controls, and TRBV5-6, TRBV5-1 and TRBV20-1 were among them. Controls significantly exceeded multiple sclerosis patients in normalized Chao1 diversity.

The chain links TRBV29-1 to TRBJ2-5; TRBD2 might be the D (7 bases). The sequence was obtained from a girl between 5 and 17 years old with multiple sclerosis. The sample comprised blood. The CDR3 nucleotides are TGCAGCGTTCGTCCTATGGGGTTAGGCCGGGGGGCCCGGGAGACCCAGTACTTC. The encoded protein is CSVRPMGLGRGARETQYF. The whole variable domain, remainder taken from reference TRBV29-1 and TRBJ2-5, is SAVISQKPSRDICQRGTSLTIQCQVDSQVTMMFWYRQQPGQSLTLIATANQGSEATYESGFVIDKFPISRPNLTFSTLTVSNMSPEDSSIYLCSVRPMGLGRGARETQYFGPGTRLLVL.